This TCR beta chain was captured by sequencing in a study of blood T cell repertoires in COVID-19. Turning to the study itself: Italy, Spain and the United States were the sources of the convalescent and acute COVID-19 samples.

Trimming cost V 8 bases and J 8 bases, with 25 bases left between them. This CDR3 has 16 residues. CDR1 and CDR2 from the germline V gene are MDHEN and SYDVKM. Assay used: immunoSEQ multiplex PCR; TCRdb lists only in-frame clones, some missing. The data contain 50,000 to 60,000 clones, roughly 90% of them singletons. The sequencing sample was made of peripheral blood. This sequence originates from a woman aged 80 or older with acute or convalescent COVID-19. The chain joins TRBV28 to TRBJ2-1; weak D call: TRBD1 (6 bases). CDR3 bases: TGTGCCAGCCGCCAGGCGACAGGTGGCGGAATCCATGAGCAGTTCTTC. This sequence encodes CASRQATGGGIHEQFF.